What follows describes a single T cell receptor beta chain. Its antigen is not known. The CDR3 loop spans 17 amino acids. The junction had 6 bases not matched to a gene; V was cut back by 0 bases and J by 3 bases. Per germline, CDR1 SGDLS and CDR2 YYNGEE. This sample was taken from a study of shared clonotypes between healthy human individuals. Study outcomes and limitations: The represented genetic and exposure-history diversity was limited by the small number of donors. A few donors showed sharing of approximately 5% of naive CD4 clonotypes. Generally, naive subsets (rather than memory subsets) showed larger estimated richness.

Clones were read by immunoSEQ multiplex PCR, and TCRdb kept only the in-frame ones, dropping some. Of 900,000 to 1,200,000 clones detected, approximately 78% appear once; the ten largest clones hold roughly 0.61%. The sample was memory CD4+ T cells from PBMCs. Described subset: CD45RA-negative fraction. V gene TRBV9 combines with J gene TRBJ2-5, with 12 positions matching TRBD1. The receptor was isolated from a man younger than 30 in good health. Some clones in this sample may be carry-over from other donors' samples. Here the CDR3 reads CASSVGGTGGAEETQYF. As DNA, the CDR3 is TGTGCCAGCAGCGTAGGAGGGACAGGGGGCGCCGAAGAGACCCAGTACTTC.